The TCR beta chain under discussion was sequenced for a study of blood T cells in healthy people across ages. Trimming shortened V by 5 bases and J by 7 bases, and 17 bases separated the two germline ends. The CDR3 spans 14 residues. The V gene's germline CDR1 is MDHEN and CDR2 SYDVKM. Alongside a J-beta primer mix, a sample-barcoded 5' primer served in a second PCR lasting 7 to 11 cycles. The template-switch adaptor, which had 12 random nucleotides, put a tag on each cDNA molecule. TCRdb itself ran the 5' RACE reads through MiXCR, one entry per CDR3 protein. Of roughly 930,000 distinct CDR3 sequences listed, 45% to 50% are singletons. General study results and limits: Estimates drawn from one million T cells were deemed to understate diversity. It was found that TCR beta diversity correlated strongly with the percentage of naive T cells. Observed TCR beta diversity per million T cells went down as age went up. This fall followed a roughly linear course with age.

As for this clonotype: Antigen unknown.

V usage is TRBV28 and J usage is TRBJ1-2; no clear D gene. The sequenced material came from blood. The source is a man aged 30 to 39 in good health. CDR3 nucleotide sequence: TGTGCCAGCAGTGCCGCCGGAAGGGATGGTGGCTACACCTTC. Protein: CASSAAGRDGGYTF.